The subject of this entry is one TCR beta chain. The target antigen is unknown. These data belong to a study of cytomegalovirus exposure and HLA in healthy donors. Both 60 Vbeta primers and 13 Jbeta primers went into the PCR. Sequencing was performed with immunoSEQ multiplex PCR; in TCRdb, only in-frame clones are kept and a portion is missing. The table lists 170,000 or so clones, under 85% of them singletons. Study-wide results and caveats: Later analysis suggested most CMV-associated TCR beta chains were HLA-restricted.

Sequenced sample: PBMCs. This receptor was taken from a male donor in good health and CMV-seronegative.

The CDR3 spells CASSQGAPGQGAYNEQYF. The CDR3 DNA reads as TGCGCCAGCAGCCAAGGAGCCCCCGGACAGGGGGCTTATAACGAGCAGTACTTC. The chain has TRBV4-1 and TRBJ2-5; 11 nucleotides agree with TRBD1. The J call may be mistaken, given a closer DNA end match to TRBJ2-7. Germline assignment: CDR1 MGHRA and CDR2 YSYEKL. CDR3 size: 18 residues.